This entry lists 9 T cell receptor beta chains sequenced from one sample in a study of lymphopenia after photon versus proton radiotherapy. Libraries were prepared by immunoSEQ multiplex PCR; TCRdb keeps only in-frame clonotypes and omits some of them. The sample contains around 63,000 clones, 75% to 90% of which appear only once. The sample was peripheral blood, taken from a patient treated with photon-based radiotherapy. These TCRs come from a man aged 35 to 55 with gastric cancer.

The chain carries TRBV7-9 and TRBJ2-3; 8 bases are a match to TRBD2. The V gene's germline CDR1 is SEHNR and CDR2 FQNEAQ (reference sequence). V shed 7 bases, J shed 6 bases, and the junction held 15 bases outside the gene matches. The CDR3 sequence is 16 residues long. The CDR3 region has the DNA TGTGCCAGCACCCCATTCGGGCGGGGGGCCGAGGATACGCAGTATTTT. Translation gives CASTPFGRGAEDTQYF.

The rearrangement links TRBV25-1 to TRBJ1-2; 7 nucleotides match TRBD1. The CDR3 totals 15 residues. CDR1 MGHDK and CDR2 SYGVNS come from the germline V gene. Trimming took 4 bases from V and 4 from J; bases not matched to a gene: 9. The CDR3 sequence is CASSGWEGAGYGYTF. The CDR3 bases are TGTGCCAGCAGTGGTTGGGAGGGGGCTGGCTATGGCTACACCTTC.

V usage is TRBV11-2 and J usage is TRBJ2-5; the D is unclear. The germline gives CDR1 SGHAT, CDR2 FQNNGV. This CDR3 region has 14 residues. The V end lost 4 bases, the J end lost 0 bases, and 9 bases lay between the germline ends. The CDR3 region has the DNA TGTGCCAGCAGCTCTCAGAGGTACCAAGAGACCCAGTACTTC. It specifies CASSSQRYQETQYF.

The chain joins TRBV7-9 to TRBJ2-7; possible D gene TRBD1, 5 bases. CDR1 SEHNR and CDR2 FQNEAQ come from the germline V gene (reference sequence). Trimming stripped 5 bases from V and 7 bases from J, with 15 bases between. This CDR3 has 13 residues. As DNA, the CDR3 is TGTGCCAGCAGCCGCGACAGCGCTGTAGAGCAGTACTTC. This encodes CASSRDSAVEQYF.

The genes are TRBV25-1 and TRBJ1-6; 8 bases are a match to TRBD1. V lost 7 bases to trimming and J lost 4 bases; unmatched junction nucleotides: 6. CDR1 is MGHDK, CDR2 SYGVNS, per germline. CDR3 length: 15 amino acids. The CDR3 DNA reads as TGTGCCAGCAACCCCCGGACAGGGTATAATTCACCCCTCCACTTT. Its translation is CASNPRTGYNSPLHF.

J is TRBJ2-3 and V is TRBV4-2; 12 bases are a match to TRBD2. Germline V gives CDR1 LGHNA, CDR2 YNFKEQ. V shed 2 bases, J shed 2 bases, and the junction held 11 bases outside the gene matches. This CDR3 contains 19 residues. In DNA form, the CDR3 reads TGTGCCAGCAGCCAACGGACTAGCGGGGAGGTAATTCTCACAGATACGCAGTATTTT. It encodes CASSQRTSGEVILTDTQYF.

Concerning this clone: Other DNA sequences of this sample code for an identical CDR3. The V and J genes are TRBV4-2 and TRBJ2-5, with D perhaps TRBD2 (7 bases). CDR1 and CDR2 from the germline V gene are LGHNA and YNFKEQ. CDR3 size: 14 residues. Between the trimmed V and J ends, which lost 0 bases and 3 bases, there was a span of 8 bases. The CDR3 nucleotides are TGTGCCAGCAGCCAAGAAGGGGGGGAAGAGACCCAGTACTTC. Protein product: CASSQEGGEETQYF.

The chain couples TRBV6-4 to TRBJ1-1; D is ambiguous. This CDR3 is built from 13 residues. V was shortened by 2 bases and J by 5 bases, with 9 bases between the two germline ends. The germline V gene has CDR1 MRHNA and CDR2 SNTAGT. The DNA of the CDR3 is TGTGCCAGCAGTGACCGCACGGGAACTGAAGCTTTCTTT. Translating it yields CASSDRTGTEAFF.

The chain couples TRBV7-2 to TRBJ2-3; maybe TRBD2 (7 bases). Trimming removed 6 bases at V and 2 bases at J, with 12 bases between. The CDR3 is made up of 14 amino acids. Germline CDR1 SGHTA, CDR2 FQGNSA. For the CDR3, the DNA is TGTGCCAGCAGGGGGGGGCTAGACACAGATACGCAGTATTTT. As protein: CASRGGLDTDTQYF.